The entry below gives a single T cell receptor beta chain sequence along with its context. As yet, its antigen is unknown. The CDR3 contains 14 residues. Looked up from germline, CDR1 is SGHKS and CDR2 is YYEKEE (reference sequence). Trimming removed 1 base at V and 4 bases at J, with 11 bases between. The data derive from a study of T cell responses to AZD1222 COVID-19 vaccine. General study points: The donor cohort was predominantly white British with a female majority, and clonal diversity may have been underestimated. Spike-specific TCR breadth rose after two AZD1222 doses, and depth rose as well.

The method was immunoSEQ multiplex PCR; TCRdb's version includes in-frame clones alone and lacks a portion of them. Among around 110,000 clones listed, 70% to 90% were seen once. The sequence came from an adult in good health. The specimen comprised peripheral blood, sampled on day 0 of MenACWY control vaccination. The chain uses TRBV5-5 and TRBJ1-2; D not certain. The CDR3 DNA reads as TGTGCCAGCAGCTTGAGGCCACCTTCCTATGGCTACACCTTC. Protein product: CASSLRPPSYGYTF.